This T cell receptor beta chain stems from a study of T cell responses to AZD1222 COVID-19 vaccine. In germline, CDR1 is SGDLS, CDR2 YYNGEE. The CDR3 is 16 residues long. Trimming cost V 0 bases and J 6 bases; bases outside gene matches: 6. Notes on the study in general: Two AZD1222 administrations were followed by greater Spike-specific TCR breadth and depth.

This clone was seen a single time. Its antigen is not identified. The protocol was immunoSEQ multiplex PCR, while the TCRdb copy is restricted to in-frame clones and leaves out a portion. The sample contains 85,000 to 100,000 clones, roughly 91% of which appear only once. The rearrangement links TRBV9 to TRBJ2-2, with 9 bases fitting TRBD1. The TCR comes from an adult in good health. The source was peripheral blood, collected on day 0 of AZD1222 vaccination. The CDR3: CASSVAPGQGSGELFF. In DNA, the CDR3 is TGTGCCAGCAGCGTAGCGCCGGGACAGGGATCCGGGGAGCTGTTTTTT.